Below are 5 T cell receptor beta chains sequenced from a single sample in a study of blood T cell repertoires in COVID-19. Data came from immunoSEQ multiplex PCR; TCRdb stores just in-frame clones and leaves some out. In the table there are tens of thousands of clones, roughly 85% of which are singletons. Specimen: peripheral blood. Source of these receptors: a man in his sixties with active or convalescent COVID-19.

CDR3 in amino acids: CASSQDRGWETQYF. In DNA, the CDR3 is TGCGCCAGCAGCCAAGATCGGGGGTGGGAGACCCAGTACTTC. The J gene is TRBJ2-5, the V gene TRBV4-1, with D maybe TRBD2 (6 bases). The V gene lost 0 bases and the J gene lost 5 bases, with 10 bases spanning the gap. This CDR3 contains 14 residues. Germline V gives CDR1 MGHRA, CDR2 YSYEKL.

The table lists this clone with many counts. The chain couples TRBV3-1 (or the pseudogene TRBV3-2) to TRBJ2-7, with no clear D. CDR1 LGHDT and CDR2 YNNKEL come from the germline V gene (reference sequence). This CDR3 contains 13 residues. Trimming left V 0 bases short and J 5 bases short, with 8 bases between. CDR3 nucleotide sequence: TGTGCCAGCAGCCAAGAAAATGGCCACGAGCAGTACTTC. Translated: CASSQENGHEQYF.

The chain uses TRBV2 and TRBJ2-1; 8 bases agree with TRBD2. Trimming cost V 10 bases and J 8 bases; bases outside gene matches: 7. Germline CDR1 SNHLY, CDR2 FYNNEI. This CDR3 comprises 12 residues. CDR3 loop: CANSAGGDEQFF. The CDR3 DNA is TGTGCCAACTCCGCGGGAGGAGATGAGCAGTTCTTC.

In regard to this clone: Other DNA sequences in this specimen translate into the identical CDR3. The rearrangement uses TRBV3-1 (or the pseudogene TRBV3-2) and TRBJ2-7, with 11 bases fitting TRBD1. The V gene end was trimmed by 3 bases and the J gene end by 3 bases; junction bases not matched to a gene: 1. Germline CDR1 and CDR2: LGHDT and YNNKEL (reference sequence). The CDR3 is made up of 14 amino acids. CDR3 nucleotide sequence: TGTGCCAGCAGCCAGGGGACAGGGGGCTACGAGCAGTACTTC. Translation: CASSQGTGGYEQYF.

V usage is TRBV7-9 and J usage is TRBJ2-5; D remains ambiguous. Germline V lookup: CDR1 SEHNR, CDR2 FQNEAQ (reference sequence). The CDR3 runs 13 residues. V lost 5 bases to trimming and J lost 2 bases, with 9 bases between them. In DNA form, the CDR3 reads TGTGCCAGCAGCCTAACCCATCAAGAGACCCAGTACTTC. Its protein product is CASSLTHQETQYF.